This T cell receptor beta chain was captured by sequencing in a study of blood T cell repertoires in COVID-19. From germline, CDR1 is SGHNT and CDR2 YYREEE (reference sequence). The CDR3 sequence is 14 residues long. The trim removed 0 bases at V and 4 bases at J, leaving 3 bases unmatched. Generated by immunoSEQ multiplex PCR, the TCRdb table keeps only in-frame clones and is missing some. The repertoire includes around 340,000 clones, 86% of them detected once, and 7% to 7.5% sits in the top ten. J is TRBJ1-2 and V is TRBV5-4, with 7 positions matching TRBD1. This clonotype originated in a woman aged 55-69 years with COVID-19, enrolled during active disease. Sample: peripheral blood. The chain's CDR3 is CASSLGDRIYGYTF. CDR3 sequence (DNA): TGTGCCAGCAGCTTGGGGGACAGAATCTATGGCTACACCTTC. The entire variable domain, with the rest obtained from reference TRBV5-4 and TRBJ1-2, is as follows: ETGVTQSPTHLIKTRGQQVTLRCSSQSGHNTVSWYQQALGQGPQFIFQYYREEENGRGNFPPRFSGLQFPNYSSELNVNALELDDSALYLCASSLGDRIYGYTFGSGTRLTVV.